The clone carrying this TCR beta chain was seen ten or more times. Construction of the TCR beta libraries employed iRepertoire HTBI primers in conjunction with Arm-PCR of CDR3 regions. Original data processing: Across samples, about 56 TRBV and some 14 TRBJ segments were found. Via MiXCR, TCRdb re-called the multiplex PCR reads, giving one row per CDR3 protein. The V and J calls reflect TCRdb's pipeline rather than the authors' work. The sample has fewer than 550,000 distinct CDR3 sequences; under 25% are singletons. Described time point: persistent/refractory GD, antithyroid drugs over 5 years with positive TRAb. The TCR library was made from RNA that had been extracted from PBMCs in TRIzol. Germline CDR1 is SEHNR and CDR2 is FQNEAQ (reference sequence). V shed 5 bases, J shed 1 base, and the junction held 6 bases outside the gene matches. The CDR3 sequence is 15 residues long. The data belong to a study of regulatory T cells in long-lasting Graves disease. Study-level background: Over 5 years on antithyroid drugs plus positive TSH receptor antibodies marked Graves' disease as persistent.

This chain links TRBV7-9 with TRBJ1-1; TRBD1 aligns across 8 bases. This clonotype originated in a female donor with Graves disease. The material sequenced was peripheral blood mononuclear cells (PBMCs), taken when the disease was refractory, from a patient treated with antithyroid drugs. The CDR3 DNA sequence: TGTGCCAGCAGCCTGCTGGGACAGGCGAACACTGAAGCTTTCTTT. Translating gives CASSLLGQANTEAFF.